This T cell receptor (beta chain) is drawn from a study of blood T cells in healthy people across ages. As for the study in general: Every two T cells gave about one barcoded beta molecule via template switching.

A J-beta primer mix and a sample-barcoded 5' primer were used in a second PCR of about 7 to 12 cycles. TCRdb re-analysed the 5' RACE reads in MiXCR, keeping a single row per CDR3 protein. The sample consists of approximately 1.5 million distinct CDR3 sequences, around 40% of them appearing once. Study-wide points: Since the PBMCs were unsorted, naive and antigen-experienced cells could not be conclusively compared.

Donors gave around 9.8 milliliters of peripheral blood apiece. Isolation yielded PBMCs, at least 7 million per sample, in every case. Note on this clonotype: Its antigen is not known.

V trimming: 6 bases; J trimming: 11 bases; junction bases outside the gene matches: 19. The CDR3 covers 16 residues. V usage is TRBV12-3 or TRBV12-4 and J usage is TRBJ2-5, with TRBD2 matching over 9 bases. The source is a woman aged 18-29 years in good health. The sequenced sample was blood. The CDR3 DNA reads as TGTGCCAGCAGGCAAAAAGCGGGAGGTTTGAGGAGTGAGCAGTACTTC. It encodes CASRQKAGGLRSEQYF.